Below, 17 T cell receptor beta chains from the same sample are listed, as sequenced in a study of T cell clonality in common variable immunodeficiency. Overall study findings and caveats: Common variable immunodeficiency TCR beta sequences reportedly had fewer deletions and N-nucleotide insertions.

The assay was immunoSEQ multiplex PCR, and TCRdb's table has in-frame clones only and misses some. This sample carries 25,000 or so clones, none of them present only once. What these receptors recognize is not known. The sample consisted of peripheral blood mononuclear cells. The source of these receptors is a human donor with common variable immunodeficiency.

This clone has more than one count but fewer than ten. From the germline J gene comes the end of the CDR3, since the read stops 3 residues before it. The J gene is TRBJ1-2, the V gene TRBV20-1; no reliable D call. In germline, CDR1 is DFQATT, CDR2 SNEGSKA (reference sequence). Trimming took 0 bases from V and 5 from J, leaving 10 bases between them. The CDR3 runs 13 residues. CDR3 DNA (partial): TGCAGTGCTAGAGATATCTCCGGGTATGGC. Amino acids: CSARDISGYG. The full CDR3 protein reads CSARDISGYGYTF.

This clone was seen repeatedly, ten times or more. The CDR3 goes on 3 residues after the read ends, and that part is filled in from the germline J gene. The chain carries TRBV5-1 and TRBJ2-7; TRBD1 aligns across 11 bases. Trimming removed 4 bases from V and 2 bases from J; junction bases left unmatched: 5. The CDR3 totals 15 residues. Germline CDR1 SGHRS, CDR2 YFSETQ. CDR3 in amino acids: CASSTGTGGAYEQYF. CDR3 bases read: TGCGCCAGCAGCACCGGGACAGGGGGTGCCTACGAG.

This clone has just a few counts. Coverage ceases 3 residues before the CDR3 finishes, and the germline J gene fills in the end. The chain links TRBV7-2 to TRBJ2-5, with TRBD1 as a possible D gene (6 bases). The germline V gene has CDR1 SGHTA and CDR2 FQGNSA. There are 15 residues in the CDR3. V was shortened by 6 bases and J by 4 bases, with 18 bases between the two germline ends. Partial CDR3 DNA: TGTGCCAGCAGTCTCATCAAGGGGGTCGGAGAGACC. Translation gives CASSLIKGVGET. In full, the CDR3 reads CASSLIKGVGETQYF.

This clone was found a few times. The read terminates 3 residues ahead of where the CDR3 ends, so the germline J gene completes it. This chain joins TRBV5-1 and TRBJ2-3; D is undetermined. The CDR3 is made up of 12 amino acids. The germline V gene encodes CDR1 SGHRS and CDR2 YFSETQ. The V end lost 4 bases, the J end lost 4 bases, and 7 bases lay between the germline ends. The part of the CDR3 DNA that was read is TGCGCCAGCAGCCCTCTCGCAGATACG. It specifies CASSPLADT. The full CDR3 protein is CASSPLADTQYF.

There are a few counts of this clone. The read comes to an end 3 residues before the CDR3 does, leaving the germline J gene to fill in the end. This sequence joins TRBV5-1 and TRBJ1-1; unclear D gene. Germline V lookup: CDR1 SGHRS, CDR2 YFSETQ. Deletions cut 3 bases from V and 3 bases from J, with 15 bases between. CDR3 length equals 15 residues. The covered CDR3 bases are TGCGCCAGCAGCTACCCGAGAGTCGGGGACACTGAA. Amino acid sequence: CASSYPRVGDTE. The entire CDR3 sequence reads CASSYPRVGDTEAFF.

A note on this clone: The DNA ends 3 residues before the CDR3 does, and the rest of the CDR3 is filled in from the germline J gene. The chain joins TRBV20-1 to TRBJ2-5, with D maybe TRBD2 (5 bases). V was cut by 6 bases and J by 5 bases, with 10 bases left in between. The CDR3 covers 11 residues. Germline V gene lookup returns CDR1 DFQATT and CDR2 SNEGSKA (reference sequence). CDR3 loop: CSAMRGETQYF. The CDR3 DNA, read in part, is TGCAGTGCGATGAGAGGGGAGACC.

Points on this clone: The read comes to an end 3 residues before the CDR3 does, leaving the germline J gene to fill in the end. This sequence joins TRBV5-6 and TRBJ2-7, with 8 bases lining up with TRBD1. V was clipped by 0 bases and J by 5 bases; unmatched bases: 1. CDR3 length equals 13 residues. Germline V gene lookup returns CDR1 SGHDT and CDR2 YYEEEE. Partial CDR3 DNA: TGTGCCAGCAGCTTGGACAGGGGGAACGAG. Translated: CASSLDRGNE. The whole CDR3 region reads CASSLDRGNEQYF. Full variable domain (outside the CDR3, taken from reference TRBV5-6 and TRBJ2-7): DAGVTQSPTHLIKTRGQQVTLRCSPKSGHDTVSWYQQALGQGPQFIFQYYEEEERQRGNFPDRFSGHQFPNYSSELNVNALLLGDSALYLCASSLDRGNEQYFGPGTRLTVT.

This clone has just a few counts. The CDR3 is cut off 3 residues early in the read; its end comes from the germline J gene. The rearrangement uses TRBV19 and TRBJ1-1; D is uncertain. The germline V gene encodes CDR1 LNHDA and CDR2 SQIVND (reference sequence). Trimming removed 0 bases at V and 4 bases at J, with 9 bases between. The CDR3 covers 14 residues. The CDR3 protein is CASSIDDRGTEAFF. The part of the CDR3 DNA that was read is TGTGCCAGTAGTATAGATGACCGGGGCACTGAA.

Only a few counts were recorded for this clone. The CDR3 end falls 3 residues outside the read, so it is completed with the germline J gene. The rearrangement links TRBV6-1 to TRBJ2-5; D call uncertain. Germline V gene data show CDR1 as MNHNS and CDR2 as SASEGT. Trimming took 4 bases from V and 5 from J, leaving 8 bases between them. The CDR3 is 12 amino acids. The covered CDR3 bases are TGTGCCAGCAGTGGAGGTTGGGAGACC. It specifies CASSGGWET. The entire CDR3 reads CASSGGWETQYF.

This clone came up many times. The read ends 3 residues early relative to the CDR3; the germline J gene fills the gap. This chain links TRBV5-1 with TRBJ1-1, with D unresolved. V lost 7 bases and J lost 2, with 6 bases in between. The length of the CDR3 is 11 residues. CDR1 and CDR2 (germline): SGHRS, YFSETQ. Here the CDR3 reads CASFSNTEAFF. CDR3 DNA, as far as it was read: TGCGCCAGCTTTAGCAACACTGAA.

This clone was recorded a few times. CDR3 DNA, as far as it was read: TGTGCCAGTAGTCCTGACAGGGGGAGGAACACTGAA. This translates into CASSPDRGRNTE. The CDR3 in full is CASSPDRGRNTEAFF. The rearrangement uses TRBV19 and TRBJ1-1, with 9 bases aligning to TRBD1. The missing CDR3 end, 3 residues past where the read stops, is filled in from the germline J gene. Germline CDR1 and CDR2: LNHDA and SQIVND (reference sequence). This CDR3 is built from 15 residues. Trimming removed 5 bases from V and 1 base from J; junction bases left unmatched: 5.

A word on this clone: The CDR3 extends 3 residues past the end of the read, so its final part is completed from the germline J gene. This chain joins TRBV2 and TRBJ2-7; 9 bases match TRBD2. Losses at the gene ends were 2 bases for V and 2 bases for J; bases not matched to a gene: 4. The CDR3 is 15 amino acids. The V gene's germline CDR1 is SNHLY and CDR2 FYNNEI. CDR3 bases read: TGTGCCAGCAGTGAAAGGCTAGCGGGGCCCTACGAG. Protein sequence: CASSERLAGPYE. The full CDR3 protein is CASSERLAGPYEQYF.

Concerning this clone: The CDR3 end is not reached by the read, which stops 3 residues before it; the germline J gene fills it in. This sequence joins TRBV2 and TRBJ1-1; 8 bases match TRBD1. The germline CDR1 and CDR2 sequences are SNHLY and FYNNEI. The CDR3 contains 11 residues. The CDR3 loop reads CASMVDREAFF. Incomplete CDR3 DNA: TGTGCCAGCATGGTGGACAGGGAG.

This clone came up many times. The read terminates 3 residues ahead of where the CDR3 ends, so the germline J gene completes it. The chain carries TRBV5-1 and TRBJ2-3, with 9 bases identical to TRBD1. Looked up from germline, CDR1 is SGHRS and CDR2 is YFSETQ. The length of the CDR3 is 14 residues. The V segment lost 6 bases and the J segment 2 bases; nucleotides outside the gene matches: 4. CDR3: CASIGDRATDTQYF. The sequenced part of the CDR3 DNA is TGCGCCAGCATAGGGGACAGGGCCACAGATACG.

CDR3 DNA (partial): TGTGCCAGCTCACCGACAGGGGATAGCAATCAGCCC. Residues: CASSPTGDSNQP. The full CDR3 reads CASSPTGDSNQPQHF. The chain joins TRBV18 to TRBJ1-5; 8 positions agree with TRBD1. The read ends 3 residues early relative to the CDR3; the germline J gene fills the gap. CDR1 and CDR2 (germline): KGHSH, LQKENI. The CDR3 length is 15 residues. V lost 3 bases, J lost 0 bases, and 1 base stayed unmatched. Variable domain in full (rest from reference TRBV18 and TRBJ1-5): NAGVMQNPRHLVRRRGQEARLRCSPMKGHSHVYWYRQLPEEGLKFMVYLQKENIIDESGMPKERFSAEFPKEGPSILRIQQVVRGDSAAYFCASSPTGDSNQPQHFGDGTRLSIL.

This clone was seen at least ten times. Read coverage stops 3 residues before the CDR3 terminus; the germline J gene supplies the remainder. This sequence joins TRBV5-4 and TRBJ2-1; 10 nucleotides agree with TRBD2. This CDR3 has 15 amino acids. J gave up 9 bases and V 3 bases, and 9 bases lay outside the gene matches. Germline CDR1 is SGHNT and CDR2 is YYREEE (reference sequence). The CDR3 DNA, read in part, is TGTGCCAGCAGCTCCCGAGCGGGAGGGGTGGGTGAG. Translation gives CASSSRAGGVGE. In full, the CDR3 is CASSSRAGGVGEQFF.

Comments on this clone: The CDR3 end falls 3 residues outside the read, so it is completed with the germline J gene. The same CDR3 can be traced to other DNA sequences in this sample. The chain is built from TRBV18 and TRBJ1-1, with D tentatively TRBD1 (6 bases). Trimming took off 6 bases at V and 1 base at J, with 9 bases between the two ends. Per germline, CDR1 KGHSH and CDR2 LQKENI. There are 13 residues in the CDR3. The CDR3 bases that were read are TGTGCCAGCTCGCCGACAGGGAACACTGAA. As protein: CASSPTGNTE. The complete CDR3 protein is CASSPTGNTEAFF. Using reference TRBV18 and TRBJ1-1 for the parts outside the CDR3, the full variable domain is NAGVMQNPRHLVRRRGQEARLRCSPMKGHSHVYWYRQLPEEGLKFMVYLQKENIIDESGMPKERFSAEFPKEGPSILRIQQVVRGDSAAYFCASSPTGNTEAFFGQGTRLTVV.